Shown below are 3 T cell receptor beta chains from a single sample sequenced in a study of T cells in localized non-small cell lung cancer. This table comes from immunoSEQ multiplex PCR, and its TCRdb copy is limited to in-frame clones, with some not included. Counted here are 30,000 to 50,000 clones, about four fifths occurring once; the ten biggest clones make up around a third. The material sequenced was PBMCs, taken before any cancer treatment. All receptors come from a woman aged 35 to 69 with stage II squamous cell lung carcinoma.

For the CDR3, the DNA is TGTGCCAGCAGTGGGGGATCGTTGAGTGGCACCGGGGAGCTGTTTTTT. This sequence encodes CASSGGSLSGTGELFF. The rearrangement links TRBV25-1 to TRBJ2-2; D remains unclear. The CDR3 sequence is 16 residues long. V was trimmed by 4 bases and J by 4 bases, leaving 16 bases between them. Germline CDR1 reads MGHDK; CDR2 reads SYGVNS.

V and J are TRBV10-3 and TRBJ1-6; D gene ambiguous. Germline V lookup: CDR1 ENHRY, CDR2 SYGVKD. The V end lost 4 bases, the J end lost 6 bases, and 13 bases lay between the germline ends. This CDR3 is built from 15 residues. The CDR3 region is CAISGESGSNSPLHF. CDR3 DNA: TGTGCCATCAGTGGAGAAAGTGGATCTAATTCACCCCTCCACTTT.

This clone was seen once. The chain recombines TRBV5-4 with TRBJ2-2, with 7 bases matching TRBD1. Trimming cost V 2 bases and J 3 bases; bases outside gene matches: 1. Germline CDR1 reads SGHNT; CDR2 reads YYREEE (reference sequence). The CDR3 extends over 14 amino acids. This CDR3 reads CASSLGGHTGELFF. The DNA for the CDR3 is TGTGCCAGCAGCTTAGGGGGCCACACCGGGGAGCTGTTTTTT.